This T cell receptor (beta chain) was recovered during a study of blood T cell repertoires in COVID-19. Study details: PBMCs, B-cell-depleted T cells, or T cells provided the cDNA or gDNA that made up the material.

Per the germline V gene, CDR1 is ENHRY and CDR2 is SYGVKD. Trimming removed 6 bases at V and 7 bases at J, with 23 bases between. This CDR3 contains 16 residues. TCRdb's copy holds only in-frame clones and misses some; the assay was immunoSEQ multiplex PCR. The sample records roughly 120,000 clones, over 65% being singletons. The sequenced sample consisted of peripheral blood. This rearrangement joins TRBV10-3 to TRBJ2-3, with D maybe TRBD2 (7 bases). This clonotype originated in a woman in her thirties or forties with acute or convalescent COVID-19. CDR3 bases: TGTGCCATCAGAGATGGACAGCGGGGCATACCGTATACGCAGTATTTT. This codes for CAIRDGQRGIPYTQYF.